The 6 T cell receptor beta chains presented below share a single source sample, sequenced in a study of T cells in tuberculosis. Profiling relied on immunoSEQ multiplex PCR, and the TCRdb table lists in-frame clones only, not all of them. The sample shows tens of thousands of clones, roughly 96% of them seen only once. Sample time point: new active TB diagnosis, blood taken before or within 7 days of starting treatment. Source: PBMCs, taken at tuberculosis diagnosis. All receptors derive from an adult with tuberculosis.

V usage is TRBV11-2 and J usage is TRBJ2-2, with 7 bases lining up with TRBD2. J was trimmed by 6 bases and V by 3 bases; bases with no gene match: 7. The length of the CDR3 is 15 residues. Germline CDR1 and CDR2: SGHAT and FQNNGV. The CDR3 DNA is TGTGCCAGCAGCTTCACTCTGGCGGGAGCCGGGGAGCTGTTTTTT. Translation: CASSFTLAGAGELFF.

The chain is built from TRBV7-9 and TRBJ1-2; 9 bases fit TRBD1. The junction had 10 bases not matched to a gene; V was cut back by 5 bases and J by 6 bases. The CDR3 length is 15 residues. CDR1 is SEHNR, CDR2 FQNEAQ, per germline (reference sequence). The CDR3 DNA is TGTGCCAGCAGCCATAGTGGTCGGACAGGGGATGGCTACACCTTC. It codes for CASSHSGRTGDGYTF.

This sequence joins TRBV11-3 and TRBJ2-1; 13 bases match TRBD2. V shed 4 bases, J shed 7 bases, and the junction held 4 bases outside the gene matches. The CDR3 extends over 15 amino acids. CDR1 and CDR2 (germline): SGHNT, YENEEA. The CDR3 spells CASSWGTSGTNEQFF. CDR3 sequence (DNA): TGTGCCAGCAGCTGGGGGACTAGCGGGACGAATGAGCAGTTCTTC.

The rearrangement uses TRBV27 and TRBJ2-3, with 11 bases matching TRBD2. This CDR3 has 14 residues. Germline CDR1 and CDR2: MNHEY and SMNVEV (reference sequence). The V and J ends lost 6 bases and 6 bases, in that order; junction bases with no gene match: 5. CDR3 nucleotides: TGTGCCAGCAGCACTAGCGGGAGAGGGGATACGCAGTATTTT. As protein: CASSTSGRGDTQYF.

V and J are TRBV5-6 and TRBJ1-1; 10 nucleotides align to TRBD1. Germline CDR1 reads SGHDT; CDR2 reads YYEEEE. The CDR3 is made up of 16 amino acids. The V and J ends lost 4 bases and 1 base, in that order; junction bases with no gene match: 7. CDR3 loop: CASSPDRGWGNTEAFF. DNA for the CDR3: TGTGCCAGCAGCCCGGACAGGGGGTGGGGGAACACTGAAGCTTTCTTT.

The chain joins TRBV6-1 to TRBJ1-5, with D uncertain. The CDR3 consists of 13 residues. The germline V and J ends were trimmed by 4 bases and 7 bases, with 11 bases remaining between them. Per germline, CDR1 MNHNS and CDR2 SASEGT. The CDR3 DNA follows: TGTGCCAGCAGTGTAGAGGGTGCCCAGCCCCAGCATTTT. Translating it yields CASSVEGAQPQHF.